Listed below are T cell receptor beta chains from one sample, sequenced in a study of siplizumab effects on memory and regulatory T cells. Libraries were prepared by immunoSEQ multiplex PCR; TCRdb keeps only in-frame clonotypes and omits some of them. Of some 20,000 clones listed, roughly 51% were seen once; the top ten hold about 5.3%. The antigens of these receptors remain unknown. Sequenced: CFSE-low (dividing) CD4+ T cells sorted from an allogeneic mixed lymphocyte reaction. These receptors were obtained from a human donor in good health; the cells came from an allogeneic mixed lymphocyte reaction. Both conserved end residues are part of each CDR3. The D gene is left open where the match is weak. Clone size is shown for a subset of rows, as once, few, many or a class of expanded clone.

clone_size j_call d_call v_call cdr3_aa cdr3_nt
few TRBJ2-6 - TRBV7-6 CASSLDQGTGANVLTF TGTGCCAGCAGCCTGGACCAGGGAACTGGGGCCAACGTCCTGACTTTC
once TRBJ2-7 TRBD2 TRBV28 CASSFTGTTPYEQYF TGTGCCAGCAGTTTCACCGGGACTACTCCCTACGAGCAGTACTTC
- TRBJ2-7 TRBD2 TRBV11-3 CASSLELLAGSQYF TGTGCCAGCAGCTTAGAATTACTAGCGGGGAGTCAGTACTTC
- TRBJ1-5 TRBD1 TRBV18 CASSQGAAEPQHF TGTGCCAGCTCCCAGGGGGCCGCGGAGCCCCAGCATTTT
few TRBJ1-4 TRBD1 TRBV5-4 CASSPGGAGNEKLFF TGTGCCAGCAGCCCAGGGGGCGCGGGTAATGAAAAACTGTTTTTT
few TRBJ1-5 - TRBV2 CASSGDSNQPQHF TGTGCCAGCAGTGGGGATAGCAATCAGCCCCAGCATTTT
few TRBJ1-3 - TRBV9 CASSGSLWGLSGNTIYF TGTGCCAGCAGCGGGTCGTTGTGGGGTCTCTCTGGAAACACCATATATTTT
- TRBJ2-5 - TRBV28 CASSTGGGDPGETQYF TGTGCCAGCAGCACCGGAGGGGGGGACCCCGGAGAGACCCAGTACTTC
- TRBJ2-3 TRBD2 TRBV5-4 CASSPTSGGETDTQYF TGTGCCAGCAGCCCCACCAGCGGGGGGGAGACAGATACGCAGTATTTT
- TRBJ1-2 TRBD1 TRBV4-3 CASSRDRVRGYTF TGCGCCAGCAGCCGAGACAGGGTTCGGGGCTACACCTTC
few TRBJ1-1 - TRBV2 CASSESEAFF TGTGCCAGCAGTGAGTCAGAAGCTTTCTTT
- TRBJ2-5 - TRBV7-3 CASSARRDQETQYF TGTGCCAGCAGCGCCCGACGGGATCAAGAGACCCAGTACTTC
- TRBJ2-3 - TRBV10-3 CAISGSLSGGTDTQYF TGTGCCATCAGTGGTAGCCTATCGGGGGGCACAGATACGCAGTATTTT
- TRBJ1-6 - TRBV7-2 CASSSPNSPLHF TGTGCCAGCAGCTCCCCCAATTCACCCCTCCACTTT
- TRBJ2-5 - TRBV15 CATSRGPGRAQETQYF TGTGCCACCAGCAGGGGACCGGGACGAGCCCAAGAGACCCAGTACTTC
- TRBJ2-4 TRBD1 TRBV14 CASSLIRGQGAQNIQYF TGTGCCAGCAGCCTTATCCGAGGACAGGGGGCCCAAAACATTCAGTACTTC
- TRBJ2-7 - TRBV5-5 CASSLALGTYEQYF TGTGCCAGCAGCTTGGCTTTGGGAACCTACGAGCAGTACTTC
- TRBJ1-2 - TRBV6-5 CASSDPAGYTF TGTGCCAGCTCCGACCCGGCCGGCTACACCTTC
few TRBJ2-3 TRBD1 TRBV6-1 CASSELGQGHWGRTDTQYF TGTGCCAGCAGTGAACTGGGACAGGGCCATTGGGGGAGGACAGATACGCAGTATTTT
- TRBJ1-1 TRBD1 TRBV28 CASRGQGNTEAFF TGTGCCAGCAGAGGACAGGGAAACACTGAAGCTTTCTTT
many TRBJ2-1 - TRBV11-2 CASSLDRVGGGTQQEQFF TGTGCCAGCAGCTTAGATCGGGTAGGCGGGGGCACCCAACAGGAGCAGTTCTTC
few TRBJ2-7 - TRBV7-2 CASSFYYEQYF TGTGCCAGCAGCTTTTACTACGAGCAGTACTTC